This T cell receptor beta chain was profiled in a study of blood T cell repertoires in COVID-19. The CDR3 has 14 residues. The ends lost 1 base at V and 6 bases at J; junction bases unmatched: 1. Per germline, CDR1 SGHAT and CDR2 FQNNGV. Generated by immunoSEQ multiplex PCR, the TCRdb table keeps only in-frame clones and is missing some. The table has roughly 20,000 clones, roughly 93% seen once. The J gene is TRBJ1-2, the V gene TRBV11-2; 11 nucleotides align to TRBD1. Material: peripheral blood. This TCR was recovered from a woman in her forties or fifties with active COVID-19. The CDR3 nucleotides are TGTGCCAGCAGCTTAGGGACAGGGGGCGATGGCTACACCTTC. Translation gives CASSLGTGGDGYTF.